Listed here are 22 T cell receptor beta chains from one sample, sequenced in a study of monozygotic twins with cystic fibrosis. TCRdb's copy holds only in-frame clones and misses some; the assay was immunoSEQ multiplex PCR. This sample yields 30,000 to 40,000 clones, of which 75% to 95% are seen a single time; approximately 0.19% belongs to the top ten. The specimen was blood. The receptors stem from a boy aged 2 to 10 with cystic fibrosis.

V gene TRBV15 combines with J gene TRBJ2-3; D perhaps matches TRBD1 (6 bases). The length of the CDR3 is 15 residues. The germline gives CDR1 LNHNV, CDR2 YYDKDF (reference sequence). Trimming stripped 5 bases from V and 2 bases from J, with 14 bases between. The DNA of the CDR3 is TGTGCCACCAGCTTCCTCCAGGGGTTCACAGATACGCAGTATTTT. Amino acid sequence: CATSFLQGFTDTQYF.

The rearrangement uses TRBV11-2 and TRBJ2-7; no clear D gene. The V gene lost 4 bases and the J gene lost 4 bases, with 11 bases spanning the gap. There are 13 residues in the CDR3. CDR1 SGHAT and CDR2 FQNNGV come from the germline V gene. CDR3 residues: CASSSISRYEQYF. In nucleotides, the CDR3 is TGTGCCAGCAGCTCAATCTCGAGATACGAGCAGTACTTC.

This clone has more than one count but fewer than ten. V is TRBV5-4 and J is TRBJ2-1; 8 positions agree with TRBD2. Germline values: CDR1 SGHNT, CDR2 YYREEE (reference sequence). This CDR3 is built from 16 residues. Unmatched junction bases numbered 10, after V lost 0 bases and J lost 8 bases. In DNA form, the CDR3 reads TGTGCCAGCAGCTTGGCCCCTGGGGCGGGGGGCGATGAGCAGTTCTTC. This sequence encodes CASSLAPGAGGDEQFF. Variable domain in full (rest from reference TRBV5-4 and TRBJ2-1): ETGVTQSPTHLIKTRGQQVTLRCSSQSGHNTVSWYQQALGQGPQFIFQYYREEENGRGNFPPRFSGLQFPNYSSELNVNALELDDSALYLCASSLAPGAGGDEQFFGPGTRLTVL.

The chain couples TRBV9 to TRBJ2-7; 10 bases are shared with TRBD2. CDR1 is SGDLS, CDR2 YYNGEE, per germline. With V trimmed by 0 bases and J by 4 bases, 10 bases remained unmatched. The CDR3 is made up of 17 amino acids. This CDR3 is CASSVGITSGESYEQYF. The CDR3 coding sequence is TGTGCCAGCAGCGTAGGTATAACTAGCGGGGAGTCTTACGAGCAGTACTTC. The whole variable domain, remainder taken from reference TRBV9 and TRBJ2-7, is DSGVTQTPKHLITATGQRVTLRCSPRSGDLSVYWYQQSLDQGLQFLIQYYNGEERAKGNILERFSAQQFPDLHSELNLSSLELGDSALYFCASSVGITSGESYEQYFGPGTRLTVT.

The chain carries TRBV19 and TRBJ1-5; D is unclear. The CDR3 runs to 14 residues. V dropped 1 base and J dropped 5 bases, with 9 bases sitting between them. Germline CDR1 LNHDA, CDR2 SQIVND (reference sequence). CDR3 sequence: CASSIVTDHQPQHF. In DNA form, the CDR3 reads TGTGCCAGTAGTATAGTCACAGACCATCAGCCCCAGCATTTT.

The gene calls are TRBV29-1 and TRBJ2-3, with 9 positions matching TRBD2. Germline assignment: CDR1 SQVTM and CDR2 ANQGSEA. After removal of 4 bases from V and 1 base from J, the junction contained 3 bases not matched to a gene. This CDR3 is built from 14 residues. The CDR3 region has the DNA TGCAGCGTTGGGGTAGCGGGGGGCACAGATACGCAGTATTTT. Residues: CSVGVAGGTDTQYF.

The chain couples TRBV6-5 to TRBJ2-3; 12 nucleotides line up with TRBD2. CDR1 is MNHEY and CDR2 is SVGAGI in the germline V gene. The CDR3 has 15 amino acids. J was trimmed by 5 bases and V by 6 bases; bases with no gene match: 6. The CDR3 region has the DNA TGTGCCAGCAGCCTAGCGGGGGGGCCTGGAGATACGCAGTATTTT. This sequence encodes CASSLAGGPGDTQYF.

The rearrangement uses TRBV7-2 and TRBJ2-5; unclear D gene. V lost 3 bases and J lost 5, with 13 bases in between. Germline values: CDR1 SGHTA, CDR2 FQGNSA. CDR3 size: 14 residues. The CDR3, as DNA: TGTGCCAGCAGCTTCGGGTTTAGGCCGGAGACCCAGTACTTC. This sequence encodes CASSFGFRPETQYF.

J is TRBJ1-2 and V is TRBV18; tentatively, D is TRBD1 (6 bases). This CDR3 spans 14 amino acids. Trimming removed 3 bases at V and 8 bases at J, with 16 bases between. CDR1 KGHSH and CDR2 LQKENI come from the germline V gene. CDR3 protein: CASSPQGEGVGYTF. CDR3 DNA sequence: TGTGCCAGCTCACCGCAAGGAGAGGGGGTCGGCTACACCTTC.

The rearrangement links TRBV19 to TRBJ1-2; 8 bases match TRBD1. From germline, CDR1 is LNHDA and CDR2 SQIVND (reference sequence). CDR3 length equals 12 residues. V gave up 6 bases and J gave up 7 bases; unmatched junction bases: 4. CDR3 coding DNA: TGTGCCAGTAGCCGGACAGGGCTTGGCTACACCTTC. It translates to CASSRTGLGYTF.

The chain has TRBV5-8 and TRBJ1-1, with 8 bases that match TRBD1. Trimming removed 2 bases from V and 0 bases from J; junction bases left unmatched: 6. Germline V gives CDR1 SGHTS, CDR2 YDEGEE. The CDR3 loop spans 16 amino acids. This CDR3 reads CASSLTGQGLNTEAFF. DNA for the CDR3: TGTGCCAGCAGCTTAACCGGACAGGGCCTGAACACTGAAGCTTTCTTT.

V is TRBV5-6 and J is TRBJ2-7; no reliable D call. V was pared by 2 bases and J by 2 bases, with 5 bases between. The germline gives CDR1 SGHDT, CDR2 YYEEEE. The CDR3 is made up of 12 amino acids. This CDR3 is CASSFDTYEQYF. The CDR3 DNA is TGTGCCAGCAGCTTCGACACCTACGAGCAGTACTTC.

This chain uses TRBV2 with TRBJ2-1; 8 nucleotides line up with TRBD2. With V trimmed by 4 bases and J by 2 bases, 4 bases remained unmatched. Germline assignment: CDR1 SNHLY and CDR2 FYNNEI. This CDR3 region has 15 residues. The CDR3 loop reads CASSAPGGPYNEQFF. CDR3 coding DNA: TGTGCCAGCAGTGCCCCGGGGGGGCCCTACAATGAGCAGTTCTTC.

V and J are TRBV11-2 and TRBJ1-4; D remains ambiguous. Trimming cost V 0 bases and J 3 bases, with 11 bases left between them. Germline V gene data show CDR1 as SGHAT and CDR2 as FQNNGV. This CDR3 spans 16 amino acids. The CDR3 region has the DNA TGTGCCAGCAGCTTAGATCAGAGGGCAGCTAATGAAAAACTGTTTTTT. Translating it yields CASSLDQRAANEKLFF.

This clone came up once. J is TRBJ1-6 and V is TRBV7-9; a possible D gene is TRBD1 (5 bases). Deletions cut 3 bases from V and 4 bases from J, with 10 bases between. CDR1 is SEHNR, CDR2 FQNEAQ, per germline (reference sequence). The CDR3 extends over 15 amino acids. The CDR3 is CASSLGGSYNSPLHF. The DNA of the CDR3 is TGTGCCAGCAGCTTGGGGGGTTCGTATAATTCACCCCTCCACTTT.

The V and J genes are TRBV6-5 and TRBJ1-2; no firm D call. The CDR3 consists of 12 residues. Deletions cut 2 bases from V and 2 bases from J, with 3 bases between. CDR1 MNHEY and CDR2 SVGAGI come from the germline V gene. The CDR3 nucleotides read TGTGCCAGCAGTTACCAGAACTATGGCTACACCTTC. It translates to CASSYQNYGYTF.

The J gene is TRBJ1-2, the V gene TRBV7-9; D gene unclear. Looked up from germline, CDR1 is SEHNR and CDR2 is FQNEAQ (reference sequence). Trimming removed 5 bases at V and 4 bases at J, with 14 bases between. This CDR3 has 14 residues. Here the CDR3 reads CASSPALNVYGYTF. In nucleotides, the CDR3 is TGTGCCAGCAGCCCTGCCTTAAACGTCTATGGCTACACCTTC. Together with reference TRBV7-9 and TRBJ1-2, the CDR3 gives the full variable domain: DTGVSQNPRHKITKRGQNVTFRCDPISEHNRLYWYRQTLGQGPEFLTYFQNEAQLEKSRLLSDRFSAERPKGSFSTLEIQRTEQGDSAMYLCASSPALNVYGYTFGSGTRLTVV.

DNA of the CDR3: TGTGCCAGCAGCGTAGTATCCGGGGCAGGGAACACTGAAGCTTTCTTT. Translation gives CASSVVSGAGNTEAFF. The chain recombines TRBV9 with TRBJ1-1; TRBD1 is a possible D gene (5 bases). The CDR3 has 16 residues. The germline gives CDR1 SGDLS, CDR2 YYNGEE. V gave up 0 bases and J gave up 1 base, with 13 bases separating them.

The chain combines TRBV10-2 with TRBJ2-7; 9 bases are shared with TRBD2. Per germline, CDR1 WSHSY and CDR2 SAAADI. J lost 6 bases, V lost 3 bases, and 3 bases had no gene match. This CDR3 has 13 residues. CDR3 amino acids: CASSEAGGLEQYF. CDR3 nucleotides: TGCGCCAGCAGTGAAGCGGGGGGACTCGAGCAGTACTTC.

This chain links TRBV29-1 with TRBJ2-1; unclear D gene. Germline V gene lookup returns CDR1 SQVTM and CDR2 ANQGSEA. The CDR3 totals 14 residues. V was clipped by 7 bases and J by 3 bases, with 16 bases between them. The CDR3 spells CSGLQNDDYNEQFF. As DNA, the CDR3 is TGCAGCGGCCTACAGAACGACGACTACAATGAGCAGTTCTTC.

The CDR3 spells CSVVGRSGGGEDPGELFF. CDR3 in DNA: TGCAGCGTTGTTGGTCGCTCCGGTGGGGGTGAGGATCCCGGGGAGCTGTTTTTT. V gene TRBV29-1 combines with J gene TRBJ2-2; D is tentatively TRBD1 or TRBD2 (5 bases each). The V and J ends lost 4 bases and 6 bases respectively, with 27 bases between them. The CDR3 extends over 18 amino acids. Per the germline V gene, CDR1 is SQVTM and CDR2 is ANQGSEA.

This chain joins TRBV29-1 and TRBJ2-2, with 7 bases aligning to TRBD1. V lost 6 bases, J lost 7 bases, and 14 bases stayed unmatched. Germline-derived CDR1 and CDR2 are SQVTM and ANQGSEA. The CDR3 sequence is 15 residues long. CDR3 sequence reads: CSVAPGQIMNGELFF. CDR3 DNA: TGCAGCGTCGCACCGGGACAGATTATGAACGGGGAGCTGTTTTTT.